The T cell receptor (beta chain) described here comes from a study of blood T cell repertoires in COVID-19. The ends lost 4 bases at V and 3 bases at J; junction bases unmatched: 7. CDR1 is MNHEY, CDR2 SVGAGI, per germline. CDR3 length: 16 amino acids. The method was immunoSEQ multiplex PCR; TCRdb's version includes in-frame clones alone and lacks a portion of them. The sample gives about 410,000 clones, more than 80% of which show up once; over 1.3% is in the top ten. Sequenced: peripheral blood. The sequence came from a woman between 25 and 40 years old with active or convalescent COVID-19. The rearrangement joins TRBV6-5 to TRBJ1-3; 9 bases agree with TRBD1. The CDR3 here is CASSFGTGNLGNTIYF. In nucleotides, the CDR3 is TGTGCCAGCAGTTTTGGGACAGGGAACCTTGGAAACACCATATATTTT.